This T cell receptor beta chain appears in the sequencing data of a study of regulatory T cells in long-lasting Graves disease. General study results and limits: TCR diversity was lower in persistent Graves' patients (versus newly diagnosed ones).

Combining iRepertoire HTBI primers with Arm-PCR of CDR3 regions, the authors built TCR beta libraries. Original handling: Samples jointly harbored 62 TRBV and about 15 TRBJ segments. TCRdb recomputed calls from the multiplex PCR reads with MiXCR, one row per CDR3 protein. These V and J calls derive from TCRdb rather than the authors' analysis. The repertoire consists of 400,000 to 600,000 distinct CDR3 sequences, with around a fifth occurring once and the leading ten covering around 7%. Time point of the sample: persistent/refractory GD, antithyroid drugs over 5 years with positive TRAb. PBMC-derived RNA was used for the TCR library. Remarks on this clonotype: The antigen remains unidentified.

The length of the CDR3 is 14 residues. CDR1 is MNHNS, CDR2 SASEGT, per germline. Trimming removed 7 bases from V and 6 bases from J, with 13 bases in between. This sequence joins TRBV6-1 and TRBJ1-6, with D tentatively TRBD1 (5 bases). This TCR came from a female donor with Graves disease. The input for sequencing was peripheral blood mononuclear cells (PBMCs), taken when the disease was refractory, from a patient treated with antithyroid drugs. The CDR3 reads CASTGGTGNSPLHF. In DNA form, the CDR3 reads TGTGCCAGCACGGGGGGAACGGGTAATTCACCCCTCCACTTT.